Below, 29 T cell receptor beta chains from the same sample are listed, as sequenced in a study of CD8 T cells in Susac syndrome. Reverse transcription of roughly 0.5 to 1 ug RNA was performed with random hexamers. TCRdb recomputed calls from the immunoSEQ multiplex PCR reads with MiXCR, one row per CDR3 protein. This sample yields about 210,000 distinct CDR3 sequences, of which roughly 94% are seen a single time; approximately 0.081% belongs to the top ten. The material sequenced was CD4+ T cells from PBMCs. The receptors here all came from a human donor with multiple sclerosis.

V gene TRBV5-1 combines with J gene TRBJ2-3; D remains ambiguous. V lost 3 bases and J 4 bases, leaving 12 bases between the germline ends. The CDR3 extends over 14 amino acids. From germline, CDR1 is SGHRS and CDR2 YFSETQ. CDR3 sequence reads: CASSSGPTPDTQYF. The CDR3 DNA reads as TGCGCCAGCAGCTCCGGGCCCACCCCAGATACGCAGTATTTT.

The V gene is TRBV20-1, the J gene TRBJ2-3, with D perhaps given as TRBD1 or TRBD2 (5 bases each). The CDR3 sequence is 13 residues long. The germline V and J ends were trimmed by 4 bases and 5 bases, with 13 bases remaining between them. CDR1 and CDR2 from the germline V gene are DFQATT and SNEGSKA (reference sequence). The CDR3 coding sequence is TGCAGTGCTACAGAGGGGCGCGTAGATACGCAGTATTTT. It yields the protein CSATEGRVDTQYF.

The chain links TRBV12-3 or TRBV12-4 to TRBJ1-3; no firm D call. There are 15 residues in the CDR3. V was cut by 2 bases and J by 0 bases, with 8 bases left in between. The CDR3 here is CASSLRGVSGNTIYF. In DNA form, the CDR3 reads TGTGCCAGCAGTTTACGGGGAGTCTCTGGAAACACCATATATTTT.

V gene TRBV12-3 or TRBV12-4 combines with J gene TRBJ1-2, with D possibly TRBD1 on 6 matching bases. The CDR3 consists of 15 residues. Trimming shortened V by 6 bases and J by 8 bases, and 22 bases separated the two germline ends. CDR3 DNA: TGTGCCAGCAGCCCTCTTCTCACTGCACAGGGAGGCTACACCTTC. Its translation: CASSPLLTAQGGYTF.

The chain employs TRBV7-9 and TRBJ2-5, with no clear D. V dropped 5 bases and J dropped 5 bases, with 15 bases sitting between them. CDR1 is SEHNR and CDR2 is FQNEAQ in the germline V gene (reference sequence). The CDR3 is 14 amino acids. CDR3 amino acids: CASSLLGPGETQYF. DNA for the CDR3: TGTGCCAGCAGCCTATTGGGCCCCGGGGAGACCCAGTACTTC.

The chain links TRBV30 to TRBJ2-3; 10 bases fit TRBD2. This CDR3 spans 15 amino acids. With 3 bases clipped from V and 4 bases from J, the junction kept 7 bases outside the gene matches. Germline V gene data show CDR1 as GTSNPN and CDR2 as SVGIG (reference sequence). DNA for the CDR3: TGTGCCTGGAGCGCAGCGGGGGGGCAGGCAGATACGCAGTATTTT. Amino acids: CAWSAAGGQADTQYF.

The chain carries TRBV5-6 and TRBJ2-5; D not resolved. Germline lookup yields CDR1 SGHDT and CDR2 YYEEEE. This CDR3 contains 13 residues. The V end lost 4 bases, the J end lost 1 base, and 8 bases lay between the germline ends. The CDR3, as DNA: TGTGCCAGCAGCATTCTCTTCCAAGAGACCCAGTACTTC. This sequence encodes CASSILFQETQYF.

This chain joins TRBV29-1 and TRBJ2-2; 10 positions agree with TRBD1. Germline V gene data show CDR1 as SQVTM and CDR2 as ANQGSEA. Trimming took 1 base from V and 7 from J; bases not matched to a gene: 3. The CDR3 spans 14 residues. The CDR3 nucleotides read TGCAGCGTTGAAGTTGGACAGGGGGTCGGGGAGCTGTTTTTT. This translates into CSVEVGQGVGELFF.

This chain links TRBV5-1 with TRBJ1-2, with D unclear. This CDR3 region has 16 residues. V was pared by 4 bases and J by 7 bases, with 23 bases between. Germline CDR1 and CDR2: SGHRS and YFSETQ. The CDR3 DNA reads as TGCGCCAGCAGCCCCCGGCAAGGGTTGAATATGGGTGGCTACACCTTC. This sequence encodes CASSPRQGLNMGGYTF.

This clonotype has just one count. The rearrangement links TRBV30 to TRBJ2-1; the match to TRBD2 covers 14 bases. The CDR3 loop spans 12 amino acids. Trimming at V came to 7 bases and at J to 13 bases, leaving 6 bases not matched to a gene. Per the germline V gene, CDR1 is GTSNPN and CDR2 is SVGIG (reference sequence). DNA for the CDR3: TGTGCCTTCCGACTAGCGGGGGGGCAACAGTTCTTC. Its protein is CAFRLAGGQQFF.

This rearrangement joins TRBV6-6 to TRBJ1-5; weak D call: TRBD1 (5 bases). CDR3 length: 14 residues. V shed 2 bases and J shed 5 bases, with 10 bases lying between them. In germline, CDR1 is MNHNY, CDR2 SVGAGI (reference sequence). The DNA of the CDR3 is TGTGCCAGCAGTTACCGGGACGGGGATCAGCCCCAGCATTTT. Protein: CASSYRDGDQPQHF.

The chain couples TRBV7-2 to TRBJ2-7, with TRBD1 matching 11 bases. V dropped 5 bases and J dropped 3; count of bases not matched to a gene: 9. The CDR3 contains 16 residues. Germline CDR1 reads SGHTA; CDR2 reads FQGNSA. The CDR3 DNA is TGTGCCAGCAGCCCACATCCGGGACAGGGGGTCTACGAGCAGTACTTC. Its protein product is CASSPHPGQGVYEQYF.

The CDR3 DNA reads as TGCAGCGTTGAACCGGACAGGGGGTTGCCCCAGCATTTT. This gives the protein CSVEPDRGLPQHF. The chain links TRBV29-1 to TRBJ1-5, with 10 nucleotides matching TRBD1. The CDR3 is 13 residues long. Germline lookup yields CDR1 SQVTM and CDR2 ANQGSEA. The ends lost 2 bases at V and 9 bases at J; junction bases unmatched: 4.

The chain is built from TRBV30 and TRBJ1-2, with D unclear. The CDR3 is made up of 11 amino acids. With 2 bases removed from V and 7 bases from J, the gap between germline ends came to 8 bases. Germline V gene sequence: CDR1 GTSNPN, CDR2 SVGIG (reference sequence). The CDR3 coding sequence is TGTGCCTGGAGTACTGGCGGTGGCTACACCTTC. Encoded protein: CAWSTGGGYTF.

The J gene is TRBJ2-3, the V gene TRBV20-1; tentatively, D is TRBD1 or TRBD2 (5 bases each). The germline V gene has CDR1 DFQATT and CDR2 SNEGSKA (reference sequence). Deletions cut 2 bases from V and 4 bases from J, with 13 bases between. CDR3 length equals 14 residues. For the CDR3, the DNA is TGCAGTGCTAGACTCCCCGGGGCCCCAGATACGCAGTATTTT. Its protein is CSARLPGAPDTQYF.

The CDR3 nucleotides read TGTGCCAGCCAGCTTGGACAGGGCTTGGGCTACACCTTC. The encoded protein is CASQLGQGLGYTF. The J gene is TRBJ1-2, the V gene TRBV6-1, with TRBD1 matching 8 bases. From germline, CDR1 is MNHNS and CDR2 SASEGT. Trimming cost V 8 bases and J 8 bases; bases outside gene matches: 10. The CDR3 contains 13 residues.

The chain combines TRBV7-9 with TRBJ2-7; tentative D call: TRBD1 (5 bases). Trimming took 5 bases from V and 4 from J, leaving 18 bases between them. CDR3 size: 15 residues. The germline V gene has CDR1 SEHNR and CDR2 FQNEAQ (reference sequence). DNA for the CDR3: TGTGCCAGCAGCCCCAAGACAGCTCCAGGGTACGAGCAGTACGTC. The encoded protein is CASSPKTAPGYEQYV.

The chain has TRBV29-1 and TRBJ2-7; D is possibly TRBD1 (5 bases). Germline CDR1 SQVTM, CDR2 ANQGSEA. Trimming removed 5 bases from V and 3 bases from J, with 17 bases in between. The CDR3 length is 14 residues. This CDR3 is CSVQGDKSLYEQYF. CDR3 coding DNA: TGCAGCGTTCAGGGCGATAAATCACTCTACGAGCAGTACTTC.

J is TRBJ2-1 and V is TRBV20-1; 8 bases agree with TRBD2. Per germline, CDR1 DFQATT and CDR2 SNEGSKA (reference sequence). The V segment lost 3 bases and the J segment 6 bases; nucleotides outside the gene matches: 4. The CDR3 has 13 residues. As DNA, the CDR3 is TGCAGTGCTAGTCAAGCGGGGGTCAATGAGCAGTTCTTC. It codes for CSASQAGVNEQFF.

The chain combines TRBV7-2 with TRBJ1-6, with D unresolved. The length of the CDR3 is 12 residues. Germline CDR1 SGHTA, CDR2 FQGNSA. Trimming removed 8 bases at V and 2 bases at J, with 4 bases between. The CDR3 protein is CASAAYNSPLHF. The CDR3 DNA follows: TGTGCCAGCGCTGCCTATAATTCACCCCTCCACTTT.

The V call is TRBV20-1, the J call TRBJ2-3; D could derive from TRBD1 or TRBD2 (6 bases each). V was pared by 3 bases and J by 1 base, with 11 bases between. Per germline, CDR1 DFQATT and CDR2 SNEGSKA (reference sequence). The CDR3 spans 14 residues. The CDR3 DNA follows: TGCAGTGCTAGGAGGAGGGGGGGCACAGATACGCAGTATTTT. It encodes CSARRRGGTDTQYF.

This clonotype was picked up a small number of times. The rearrangement joins TRBV5-1 to TRBJ2-1; tentative D call: TRBD2 (5 bases). The V gene's germline CDR1 is SGHRS and CDR2 YFSETQ. Trimming removed 0 bases from V and 6 bases from J, with 10 bases in between. This CDR3 spans 14 amino acids. This chain's CDR3 is CASSLGGAGNEQFF. CDR3 coding DNA: TGCGCCAGCAGCTTGGGGGGAGCTGGCAATGAGCAGTTCTTC.

The J gene is TRBJ2-2, the V gene TRBV30; no firm D call. Germline CDR1 is GTSNPN and CDR2 is SVGIG (reference sequence). Trimming pared 1 base from V and 9 bases from J, leaving 9 bases between. CDR3 size: 12 residues. The CDR3 loop reads CAWSASSWELFF. Written as DNA, the CDR3 is TGTGCCTGGAGTGCCAGTAGTTGGGAGCTGTTTTTT. Full variable domain (remainder filled in from reference TRBV30 and TRBJ2-2): SQTIHQWPATLVQPVGSPLSLECTVEGTSNPNLYWYRQAAGRGLQLLFYSVGIGQISSEVPQNLSASRPQDRQFILSSKKLLLSDSGFYLCAWSASSWELFFGEGSRLTVL.

This chain uses TRBV3-1 with TRBJ2-1; no clear D gene. V gave up 0 bases and J gave up 1 base, with 1 base separating them. The germline V gene encodes CDR1 LGHDT and CDR2 YNNKEL (reference sequence). The length of the CDR3 is 13 residues. The CDR3 DNA reads TGTGCCAGCAGCCAAGAGTCCTACAATGAGCAGTTCTTC. It codes for CASSQESYNEQFF.

The V gene is TRBV2, the J gene TRBJ2-2, with unresolved D. The length of the CDR3 is 17 residues. Germline V gene data show CDR1 as SNHLY and CDR2 as FYNNEI. With 6 bases removed from V and 2 bases from J, the gap between germline ends came to 19 bases. The CDR3 DNA sequence: TGTGCCAGCAGAGAACGAGTGGCGGCAGTTAACACCGGGGAGCTGTTTTTT. The encoded protein is CASRERVAAVNTGELFF.

The chain links TRBV3-1 to TRBJ1-5; D gene ambiguous. The V gene lost 4 bases and the J gene lost 3 bases, with 7 bases spanning the gap. CDR3 length equals 13 residues. Germline V gives CDR1 LGHDT, CDR2 YNNKEL (reference sequence). The CDR3 protein is CASSRGNNQPQHF. In nucleotides, the CDR3 is TGTGCCAGCAGCCGCGGAAACAATCAGCCCCAGCATTTT.

The gene calls are TRBV5-1 and TRBJ2-7, with D possibly TRBD2 on 5 matching bases. The germline V and J ends were trimmed by 5 bases and 7 bases, with 16 bases remaining between them. The CDR3 is made up of 13 amino acids. Per germline, CDR1 SGHRS and CDR2 YFSETQ. The CDR3 sequence is CASRKDSPGEQYF. The CDR3 nucleotides are TGCGCCAGCAGAAAGGACTCCCCGGGGGAGCAGTACTTC.

The V call is TRBV30, the J call TRBJ1-1; no reliable D call. This CDR3 region has 16 residues. Germline loops: CDR1 GTSNPN, CDR2 SVGIG (reference sequence). Trimming shortened V by 3 bases and J by 1 base, and 18 bases separated the two germline ends. The CDR3 sequence: CAWRTSPLRTNTEAFF. The CDR3 DNA is TGTGCCTGGAGGACCAGTCCCTTACGGACGAACACTGAAGCTTTCTTT.

A few counts support this clonotype. Germline is not matched at one junction end, which may reflect a read error. The rearrangement links TRBV7-7 to TRBJ2-3; unclear D gene. Germline V lookup: CDR1 SSHAT, CDR2 FNYEAQ (reference sequence). The CDR3 is 13 residues long. The CDR3 protein is CASSPERTDTQYF. Here the CDR3 DNA reads TGTGCTAGCAGCCCCGAAAGAACAGATACGCAGTATTTT.